Presented here are 21 T cell receptor beta chains from one specimen sequenced in a study of T cell responses to AZD1222 COVID-19 vaccine. Assay: immunoSEQ multiplex PCR; the TCRdb copy retains only in-frame clones and omits some. The data show some 130,000 clones, just over 90% seen once. The specimen comprised peripheral blood, sampled on day 0 of AZD1222 vaccination. Receptors originate from an adult in good health.

This rearrangement joins TRBV5-5 to TRBJ2-5; D is perhaps TRBD1 (5 bases). Germline V lookup: CDR1 SGHKS, CDR2 YYEKEE (reference sequence). CDR3 size: 14 residues. Trimming removed 0 bases at V and 4 bases at J, with 10 bases between. The CDR3 DNA reads as TGTGCCAGCAGCTTGGTTGGGGCGAGAGAGACCCAGTACTTC. Protein sequence: CASSLVGARETQYF.

The chain combines TRBV27 with TRBJ2-7; the D is unclear. This CDR3 is 13 amino acids long. CDR1 and CDR2 (germline): MNHEY, SMNVEV (reference sequence). V gave up 8 bases and J gave up 0 bases, with 11 bases separating them. Here the CDR3 reads CASHGVSSYEQYF. CDR3 in DNA: TGTGCCAGCCACGGTGTAAGCTCCTACGAGCAGTACTTC.

The CDR3 region is CASRNWTGGAGQPQHF. As DNA, the CDR3 is TGTGCCAGTAGAAACTGGACAGGGGGCGCAGGACAGCCCCAGCATTTT. J is TRBJ1-5 and V is TRBV19; 11 nucleotides match TRBD1. After removal of 6 bases from V and 7 bases from J, the junction contained 11 bases not matched to a gene. The CDR3 consists of 16 residues. Germline V CDR1 and CDR2: LNHDA, SQIVND (reference sequence).

This CDR3 reads CASSSRGQTKNIQYF. CDR3 in DNA: TGTGCCAGCAGCTCCAGGGGACAGACCAAAAACATTCAGTACTTC. The V and J genes are TRBV11-3 and TRBJ2-4; TRBD1 matches 7 bases. Losses at the gene ends were 4 bases for V and 2 bases for J; bases not matched to a gene: 5. This CDR3 region has 15 residues. Germline loops: CDR1 SGHNT, CDR2 YENEEA. Together with reference TRBV11-3 and TRBJ2-4, the CDR3 gives the full variable domain: EAGVVQSPRYKIIEKKQPVAFWCNPISGHNTLYWYLQNLGQGPELLIRYENEEAVDDSQLPKDRFSAERLKGVDSTLKIQPAELGDSAVYLCASSSRGQTKNIQYFGAGTRLSVL.

V gene TRBV12-3 or TRBV12-4 combines with J gene TRBJ1-1, with D unresolved. V was pared by 3 bases and J by 4 bases, with 3 bases between. CDR3 length: 11 amino acids. The CDR3 DNA reads TGTGCCAGCAGTTTCTCCACTGAAGCTTTCTTT. This sequence encodes CASSFSTEAFF.

The chain is built from TRBV30 and TRBJ1-4; D might be TRBD1 (5 bases). Germline-derived CDR1 and CDR2 are GTSNPN and SVGIG (reference sequence). The CDR3 runs 14 residues. V dropped 8 bases and J dropped 4 bases, with 17 bases sitting between them. CDR3 amino acids: CATTPAGYNEKLFF. The CDR3 coding sequence is TGTGCCACTACCCCCGCAGGGTATAATGAAAAACTGTTTTTT. Variable domain in full (rest from reference TRBV30 and TRBJ1-4): SQTIHQWPATLVQPVGSPLSLECTVEGTSNPNLYWYRQAAGRGLQLLFYSVGIGQISSEVPQNLSASRPQDRQFILSSKKLLLSDSGFYLCATTPAGYNEKLFFGSGTQLSVL.

The CDR3 protein is CASSQDPRDHNEQFF. In DNA, the CDR3 is TGCGCCAGCAGCCAAGATCCCAGGGACCACAATGAGCAGTTCTTC. The chain combines TRBV4-3 with TRBJ2-1, with D perhaps being TRBD1 or TRBD2 (5 bases each). The V end was cut by 0 bases, the J end by 5 bases, with 11 bases between. The CDR3 totals 15 residues. Looked up from germline, CDR1 is LGHNA and CDR2 is YSLEER.

The V gene is TRBV5-5, the J gene TRBJ1-2; no definite D call. This CDR3 contains 12 residues. The V end lost 5 bases, the J end lost 7 bases, and 12 bases lay between the germline ends. The V gene's germline CDR1 is SGHKS and CDR2 YYEKEE (reference sequence). DNA of the CDR3: TGTGCCAGCAGTATGGCGATGGGTGGCTACACCTTC. Encoded protein: CASSMAMGGYTF.

The V gene is TRBV18, the J gene TRBJ1-1, with a possible D match to TRBD1 (5 bases). This CDR3 comprises 14 residues. The V and J ends lost 3 bases and 0 bases respectively, with 8 bases between them. Per germline, CDR1 KGHSH and CDR2 LQKENI. The CDR3 nucleotides are TGTGCCAGCTCACCGGGGACGTTGAACACTGAAGCTTTCTTT. Encoded protein: CASSPGTLNTEAFF.

The chain links TRBV6-2 or TRBV6-3 to TRBJ2-3; D is perhaps TRBD1 (6 bases). Germline V gene sequence: CDR1 MNHEY, CDR2 SVGEGT. This CDR3 has 14 amino acids. V shed 6 bases and J shed 8 bases, with 18 bases lying between them. The DNA for the CDR3 is TGTGCCAGCAGCGAGGTCAGGGGATGGGGTACGCAGTATTTT. Translated: CASSEVRGWGTQYF.

The chain has TRBV4-3 and TRBJ1-4; no clear D gene. V was clipped by 0 bases and J by 7 bases, with 12 bases between them. CDR3 length equals 15 residues. Germline V gene sequence: CDR1 LGHNA, CDR2 YSLEER. In DNA, the CDR3 is TGCGCCAGCAGCCAAGAACGTGCCCGGGGTGAAAAACTGTTTTTT. This sequence encodes CASSQERARGEKLFF.

V gene TRBV5-1 combines with J gene TRBJ2-7; TRBD1 agrees at 7 bases. CDR1 is SGHRS and CDR2 is YFSETQ in the germline V gene. The CDR3 length is 14 residues. V shed 4 bases, J shed 3 bases, and the junction held 7 bases outside the gene matches. The CDR3 loop reads CASSTLDRDYEQYF. CDR3 nucleotides: TGCGCCAGCAGCACATTAGACAGGGACTACGAGCAGTACTTC.

V is TRBV2 and J is TRBJ1-1; D remains unclear. This CDR3 comprises 12 residues. Between the trimmed V and J ends, which lost 8 bases and 1 base, there was a span of 8 bases. CDR1 and CDR2 from the germline V gene are SNHLY and FYNNEI. The CDR3 reads CASVYSNTEAFF. The CDR3 nucleotides are TGTGCCAGCGTATATTCGAACACTGAAGCTTTCTTT. Full variable domain (missing parts from reference TRBV2 and TRBJ1-1): EPEVTQTPSHQVTQMGQEVILRCVPISNHLYFYWYRQILGQKVEFLVSFYNNEISEKSEIFDDQFSVERPDGSNFTLKIRSTKLEDSAMYFCASVYSNTEAFFGQGTRLTVV.

V and J are TRBV5-6 and TRBJ2-6; D uncertain. The CDR3 has 14 residues. The germline CDR1 and CDR2 sequences are SGHDT and YYEEEE. The V end lost 1 base, the J end lost 2 bases, and 4 bases lay between the germline ends. The DNA for the CDR3 is TGTGCCAGCAGCTTGACAACTGGGGCCAACGTCCTGACTTTC. Translation: CASSLTTGANVLTF. Using reference TRBV5-6 and TRBJ2-6 for the parts outside the CDR3, the full variable domain is DAGVTQSPTHLIKTRGQQVTLRCSPKSGHDTVSWYQQALGQGPQFIFQYYEEEERQRGNFPDRFSGHQFPNYSSELNVNALLLGDSALYLCASSLTTGANVLTFGAGSRLTVL.

This chain uses TRBV19 with TRBJ1-5; D ambiguous. There are 13 residues in the CDR3. With 2 bases removed from V and 4 bases from J, the gap between germline ends came to 6 bases. Germline-derived CDR1 and CDR2 are LNHDA and SQIVND (reference sequence). This CDR3 reads CASSIQRNQPQHF. In DNA, the CDR3 is TGTGCCAGTAGTATACAACGAAATCAGCCCCAGCATTTT.

The chain combines TRBV11-2 with TRBJ1-1; D uncertain. Looked up from germline, CDR1 is SGHAT and CDR2 is FQNNGV. The CDR3 runs to 13 residues. The germline V and J ends were trimmed by 1 base and 4 bases, with 7 bases remaining between them. The DNA of the CDR3 is TGTGCCAGCAGCTTAGGGGAGATCACTGAAGCTTTCTTT. This gives the protein CASSLGEITEAFF.

The gene calls are TRBV18 and TRBJ2-1; unclear D gene. V lost 1 base and J 3 bases, leaving 19 bases between the germline ends. CDR1 is KGHSH and CDR2 is LQKENI in the germline V gene. CDR3 length: 18 amino acids. The CDR3 nucleotides read TGTGCCAGCTCACCACAGGCGTCCCATAGTCGCTTCTACAATGAGCAGTTCTTC. The encoded protein is CASSPQASHSRFYNEQFF.

V and J are TRBV23-1 and TRBJ2-7, with TRBD2 identical over 13 bases. TRBV23-1 belongs to the ORF category, with a function that is uncertain. This CDR3 is 20 amino acids long. V shed 6 bases and J 0 bases; nucleotides not matched to a gene: 17. CDR3 sequence reads: CASRKKTGLAGTQVSYEQYF. For the CDR3, the DNA is TGCGCCAGCAGAAAAAAAACGGGACTAGCGGGGACACAGGTCTCCTACGAGCAGTACTTC.

This rearrangement joins TRBV11-2 to TRBJ1-1; no reliable D call. V was cut by 2 bases and J by 1 base, with 8 bases left in between. Germline V CDR1 and CDR2: SGHAT, FQNNGV. The CDR3 is 14 residues long. The CDR3 DNA follows: TGTGCCAGCAGCTTAATCGGAGCGAACACTGAAGCTTTCTTT. It encodes CASSLIGANTEAFF.

This clone was found a few times. This chain connects TRBV4-2 to TRBJ1-5; D is possibly TRBD1 (5 bases). Trimming pared 0 bases from V and 4 bases from J, leaving 10 bases between. CDR3 size: 15 residues. In germline, CDR1 is LGHNA, CDR2 YNFKEQ. The CDR3 reads CASSQEQGINQPQHF. The CDR3 DNA sequence: TGTGCCAGCAGCCAAGAGCAGGGTATTAATCAGCCCCAGCATTTT.

This CDR3 is CASSPMQSRGLNTGELFF. Written as DNA, the CDR3 is TGTGCCAGCTCACCAATGCAGTCGAGAGGGCTTAACACCGGGGAGCTGTTTTTT. The chain combines TRBV18 with TRBJ2-2; D possibly corresponds to TRBD2 (5 bases). Trimming took off 2 bases at V and 2 bases at J, with 18 bases between the two ends. This CDR3 region has 18 residues. CDR1 KGHSH and CDR2 LQKENI come from the germline V gene. The entire variable domain, with the rest obtained from reference TRBV18 and TRBJ2-2, is as follows: NAGVMQNPRHLVRRRGQEARLRCSPMKGHSHVYWYRQLPEEGLKFMVYLQKENIIDESGMPKERFSAEFPKEGPSILRIQQVVRGDSAAYFCASSPMQSRGLNTGELFFGEGSRLTVL.